This T cell receptor (beta chain) came from a study of T cell responses to AZD1222 COVID-19 vaccine. Method: immunoSEQ multiplex PCR; TCRdb's copy keeps in-frame clones and lacks some. The sample consists of about 150,000 clones, just over 90% of them appearing once. The CDR3 consists of 13 residues. Germline V lookup: CDR1 MNHNS, CDR2 SASEGT. V was pared by 3 bases and J by 5 bases, with 7 bases between. The clonotype comes from an adult who received the AZD1222 COVID-19 vaccine. Sequencing was performed on peripheral blood, taken 28 days after the second AZD1222 dose. This chain joins TRBV6-1 and TRBJ2-2; unclear D gene. The CDR3 region is CASSELRTGELFF. The CDR3, as DNA: TGTGCCAGCAGTGAGCTAAGGACCGGGGAGCTGTTTTTT.